Following are 10 T cell receptor beta chains from one sample sequenced in a study of cytomegalovirus exposure and HLA in healthy donors (TCRdb year 2017). The library was built by means of the immunoSEQ multiplex PCR assay. A mixture of 60 forward primers for TCR Vbeta segments and 13 reverse primers for TCR Jbeta segments was used in the multiplex PCR. The source is immuneACCESS, and TCRdb retained only in-frame sequences with V and J called. Part of the clones is not carried over; for the studies checked, unresolved V genes explain less than half of this, and the remainder is unexplained. The sample profile shows 150,000 or so clones; 65% to 75% of them were found once. The top ten constitute around 2.3% of the sample. The material sequenced was PBMCs. Receptors originate from a man aged 25-45 years in good health and CMV-seronegative.

The chain carries TRBV13 and TRBJ2-5, with 9 bases matching TRBD1. Germline trimming cut 0 bases from V and 4 bases from J; bases unmatched to any gene: 0. Germline lookup yields CDR1 PRHDT and CDR2 FYEKMQ (reference sequence). The CDR3 sequence is 14 residues long. Here the CDR3 reads CASSLGQGAETQYF. The DNA of the CDR3 is TGTGCCAGCAGCTTAGGACAGGGGGCAGAGACCCAGTACTTC.

The chain recombines TRBV4-1 with TRBJ2-5; tentatively, D is TRBD1 (5 bases). The CDR3 length is 14 residues. Trimming stripped 2 bases from V and 5 bases from J, with 12 bases between. The germline CDR1 and CDR2 sequences are MGHRA and YSYEKL. The CDR3 bases are TGCGCCAGCAGCCAACAGGGTTGGTTGGAGACCCAGTACTTC. It specifies CASSQQGWLETQYF.

The chain couples TRBV25-1 to TRBJ1-4, with unresolved D. Germline-derived CDR1 and CDR2 are MGHDK and SYGVNS. The CDR3 runs 15 residues. V dropped 4 bases and J dropped 4 bases, with 13 bases sitting between them. This CDR3 is CASSGASGYNEKLFF. The CDR3 DNA sequence: TGTGCCAGCAGTGGAGCAAGCGGTTATAATGAAAAACTGTTTTTT.

The chain is built from TRBV9 and TRBJ2-1; 8 bases line up with TRBD2. V lost 1 base and J lost 7; bases outside the gene matches: 4. Per germline, CDR1 SGDLS and CDR2 YYNGEE. This CDR3 has 14 amino acids. The CDR3 region is CASSVSGGYNEQFF. CDR3 DNA sequence: TGTGCCAGCAGCGTATCGGGGGGGTATAATGAGCAGTTCTTC.

The genes are TRBV28 and TRBJ1-6; TRBD1 is a possible D gene (5 bases). This CDR3 is 14 amino acids long. Deletions cut 1 base from V and 4 bases from J, with 5 bases between. CDR1 is MDHEN and CDR2 is SYDVKM in the germline V gene. In DNA, the CDR3 is TGTGCCAGCAGTTTATCAGGGTATAATTCACCCCTCCACTTT. This gives the protein CASSLSGYNSPLHF.

V and J are TRBV9 and TRBJ1-2; 9 positions agree with TRBD1. V was clipped by 4 bases and J by 5 bases; unmatched bases: 6. The CDR3 length is 14 residues. Germline V CDR1 and CDR2: SGDLS, YYNGEE. CDR3 sequence reads: CASSKGQGSYGYTF. The CDR3, as DNA: TGTGCCAGCAGCAAGGGACAGGGCTCTTATGGCTACACCTTC.

This clone was counted once. The chain uses TRBV27 and TRBJ2-1; D perhaps matches TRBD2 (6 bases). Germline V gene sequence: CDR1 MNHEY, CDR2 SMNVEV (reference sequence). V was trimmed by 5 bases and J by 6 bases, leaving 17 bases between them. The CDR3 is made up of 15 amino acids. The CDR3 sequence is CASSVGLTALNEQFF. The CDR3 nucleotides read TGTGCCAGCAGTGTTGGACTAACCGCACTCAATGAGCAGTTCTTC.

This clone occurred a few times. Other DNA variants within this sample encode the same CDR3. This sequence joins TRBV5-1 and TRBJ1-1, with D tentatively TRBD1 (5 bases). The germline CDR1 and CDR2 sequences are SGHRS and YFSETQ. The length of the CDR3 is 13 residues. Between the trimmed V and J ends, which lost 7 bases and 0 bases, there was a span of 10 bases. The CDR3 nucleotides read TGCGCCAGCTCAAGGGGCATGAACACTGAAGCTTTCTTT. It encodes CASSRGMNTEAFF. Full variable domain (remainder filled in from reference TRBV5-1 and TRBJ1-1): KAGVTQTPRYLIKTRGQQVTLSCSPISGHRSVSWYQQTPGQGLQFLFEYFSETQRNKGNFPGRFSGRQFSNSRSEMNVSTLELGDSALYLCASSRGMNTEAFFGQGTRLTVV.

The gene calls are TRBV30 and TRBJ2-7; the D gene is possibly TRBD2 (6 bases). Between the trimmed V and J ends, which lost 1 base and 3 bases, there was a span of 10 bases. Germline V gene lookup returns CDR1 GTSNPN and CDR2 SVGIG (reference sequence). This CDR3 region has 13 residues. CDR3 sequence: CAWSAGDDYEQYF. For the CDR3, the DNA is TGTGCCTGGAGTGCGGGGGACGACTACGAGCAGTACTTC. The full variable domain, its missing parts supplied by reference TRBV30 and TRBJ2-7, is SQTIHQWPATLVQPVGSPLSLECTVEGTSNPNLYWYRQAAGRGLQLLFYSVGIGQISSEVPQNLSASRPQDRQFILSSKKLLLSDSGFYLCAWSAGDDYEQYFGPGTRLTVT.

The chain carries TRBV5-4 and TRBJ2-1, with TRBD2 matching over 10 bases. The CDR3 is 15 residues long. Per germline, CDR1 SGHNT and CDR2 YYREEE (reference sequence). V shed 5 bases and J 0 bases; nucleotides not matched to a gene: 2. CDR3 nucleotides: TGTGCCAGCAGTATAGCGGGGGGCTCCTACAATGAGCAGTTCTTC. This encodes CASSIAGGSYNEQFF. Variable domain in full (rest from reference TRBV5-4 and TRBJ2-1): ETGVTQSPTHLIKTRGQQVTLRCSSQSGHNTVSWYQQALGQGPQFIFQYYREEENGRGNFPPRFSGLQFPNYSSELNVNALELDDSALYLCASSIAGGSYNEQFFGPGTRLTVL.